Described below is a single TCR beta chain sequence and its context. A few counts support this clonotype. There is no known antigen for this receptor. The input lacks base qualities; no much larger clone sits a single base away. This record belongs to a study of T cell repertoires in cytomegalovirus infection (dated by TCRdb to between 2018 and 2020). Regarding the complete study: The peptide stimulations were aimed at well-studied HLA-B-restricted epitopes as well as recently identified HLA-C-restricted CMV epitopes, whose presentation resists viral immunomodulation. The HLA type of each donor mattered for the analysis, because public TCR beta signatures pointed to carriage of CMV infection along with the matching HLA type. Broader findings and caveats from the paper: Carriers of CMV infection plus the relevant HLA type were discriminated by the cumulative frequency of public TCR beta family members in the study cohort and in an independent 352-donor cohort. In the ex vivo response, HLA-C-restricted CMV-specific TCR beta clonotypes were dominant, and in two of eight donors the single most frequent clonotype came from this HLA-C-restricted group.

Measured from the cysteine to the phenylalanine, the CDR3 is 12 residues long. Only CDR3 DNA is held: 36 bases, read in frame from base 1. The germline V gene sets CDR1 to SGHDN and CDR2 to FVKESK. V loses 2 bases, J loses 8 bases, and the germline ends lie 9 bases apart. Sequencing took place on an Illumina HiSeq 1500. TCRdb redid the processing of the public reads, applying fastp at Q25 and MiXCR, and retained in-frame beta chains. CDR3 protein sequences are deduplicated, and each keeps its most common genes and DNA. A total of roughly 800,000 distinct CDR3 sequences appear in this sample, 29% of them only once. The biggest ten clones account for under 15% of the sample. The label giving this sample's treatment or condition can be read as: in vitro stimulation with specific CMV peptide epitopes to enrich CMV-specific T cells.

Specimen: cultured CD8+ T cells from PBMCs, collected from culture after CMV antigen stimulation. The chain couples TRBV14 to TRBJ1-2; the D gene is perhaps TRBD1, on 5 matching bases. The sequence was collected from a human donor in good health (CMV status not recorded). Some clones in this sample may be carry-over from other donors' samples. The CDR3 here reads CASSQNAGGYTF. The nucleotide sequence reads TGTGCCAGCAGCCAAAATGCAGGGGGCTACACCTTC.